This entry describes one TCR beta chain. The antigen remains undetermined. This sample stems from a study of Ad26.COV2.S vaccination and SARS-CoV-2 variants. Study in general: Donor was one of the participants in the Ad26.COV2.S arm of the COV1001 trial. Study results and caveats: Vaccinees displayed broader spike-specific TCR repertoires than placebo recipients. Total T cell responses may have been underestimated by the TCR breadth and depth analyses.

Treatment described: some 20 received Ad26.COV2.S at low or high dose, single or two shots; 5 received placebo; per-sample allocation not given. Repertoires come from day 63 after the first vaccine or placebo injection. The shot given was an Ad26 vector that makes Wuhan-strain SARS-CoV-2 spike. V was pared by 3 bases and J by 3 bases, with 3 bases of the junction left unmatched. CDR1 is LGHNA and CDR2 is YSLEER in the germline V gene. There are 15 residues in the CDR3. Sequenced by immunoSEQ multiplex PCR; TCRdb stores in-frame clones only, minus some. The table shows about 350,000 clones, with approximately 86% occurring only once.

The chain couples TRBV4-3 to TRBJ1-1; 11 bases map to TRBD1. The sequencing here drew on peripheral blood, taken in a trial of Ad26.COV2.S vaccine versus placebo. The receptor was derived from a person between 18 and 65 years old who received the Ad26.COV2.S COVID-19 vaccine or a placebo. The DNA for the CDR3 is TGCGCCAGCAGCCAGGACAGGGGGCAAGACACTGAAGCTTTCTTT. Translating gives CASSQDRGQDTEAFF.